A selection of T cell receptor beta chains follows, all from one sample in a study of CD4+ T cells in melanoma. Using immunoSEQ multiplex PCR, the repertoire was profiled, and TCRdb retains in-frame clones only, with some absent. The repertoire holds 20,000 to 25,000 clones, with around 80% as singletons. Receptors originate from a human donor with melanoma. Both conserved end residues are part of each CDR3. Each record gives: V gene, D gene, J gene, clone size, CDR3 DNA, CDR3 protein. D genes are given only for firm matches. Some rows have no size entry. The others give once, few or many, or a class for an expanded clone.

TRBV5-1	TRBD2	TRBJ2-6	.	TGCGCCAGCAGCTTGGGTCTAGCGGGGGGGTACTCTGGGGCCAACGTCCTGACTTTC	CASSLGLAGGYSGANVLTF
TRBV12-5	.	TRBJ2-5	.	TGTGCTAGTGGTTTAGCTAAAGAGACCCAGTACTTC	CASGLAKETQYF
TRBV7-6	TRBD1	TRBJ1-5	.	TGTGCCAGCAGCCTCCGACCTTCGGGACAGCAGAATCAGCCCCAGCATTTT	CASSLRPSGQQNQPQHF
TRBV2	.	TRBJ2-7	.	TGTGCCAGCAGTGACCTCTCAGGGTTGGACTACGAGCAGTACTTC	CASSDLSGLDYEQYF
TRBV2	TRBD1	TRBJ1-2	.	TGTGCCAGCAGTAACACAGGGGCCCAGGGTTGGGGCTACACCTTC	CASSNTGAQGWGYTF
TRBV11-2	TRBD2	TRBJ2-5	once	TGTGCCAGCAGCATTAGCGGGGGATCACAAGAGACCCAGTACTTC	CASSISGGSQETQYF
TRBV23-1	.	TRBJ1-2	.	TGCGCCAGAGATGGACAGAACGGATCCTCCTATAAGGGCTACACCTTC	CARDGQNGSSYKGYTF
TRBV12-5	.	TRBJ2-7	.	TGTGCTAGTGCCGCCTACGAGCAGTACTTC	CASAAYEQYF
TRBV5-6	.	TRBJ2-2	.	TGTGCCAGCAGCTTCAGGGACCGAGCTACCGGGGAGCTGTTTTTT	CASSFRDRATGELFF
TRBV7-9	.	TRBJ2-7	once	TGTGCCAGCGTAGCCGGGGCTAGCGCATACGAGCAGTACTTC	CASVAGASAYEQYF
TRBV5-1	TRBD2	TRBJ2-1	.	TGCGCCAGCAGCTTAGAGCTAGCGGAGGTTGAGCAGTTCTTC	CASSLELAEVEQFF
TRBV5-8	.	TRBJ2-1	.	TGTGCCAGCAGTCCGACTTTTTACAATGAGCAGTTCTTC	CASSPTFYNEQFF
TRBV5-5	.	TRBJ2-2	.	TGTGCCAGCAGCTTGGTGAGGGCCGGGGAGCTGTTTTTT	CASSLVRAGELFF
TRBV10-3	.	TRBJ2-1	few	TGTGCCATCAGTGACCGTACCGAGGATGAGCAGTTCTTC	CAISDRTEDEQFF
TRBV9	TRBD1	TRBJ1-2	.	TGTGCCAGCAGCCATGACAGGGGGGGTGCGGTCCCCGACTATGGCTACACCTTC	CASSHDRGGAVPDYGYTF
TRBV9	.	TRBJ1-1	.	TGTGCCAGCAGCGGAGGGGGGGTCACTGAAGCTTTCTTT	CASSGGGVTEAFF
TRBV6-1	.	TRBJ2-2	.	TGTGCCAGCAGTGAGGCGTATCAAGGGGCACGGACCGGGGAGCTGTTTTTT	CASSEAYQGARTGELFF
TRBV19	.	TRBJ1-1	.	TGTGCCAGTAGTATTCGACCCACTGAAGCTTTCTTT	CASSIRPTEAFF
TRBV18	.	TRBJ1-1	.	TGTGCCAGCTCATTCGACAGGACCACTGAAGCTTTCTTT	CASSFDRTTEAFF
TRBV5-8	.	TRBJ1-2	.	TGTGCCAGCAGCTTGGGAGGAAACAACTATGGCTACACCTTC	CASSLGGNNYGYTF
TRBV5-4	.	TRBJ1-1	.	TGTGCCAGCAGCATGACGATGAACACTGAAGCTTTCTTT	CASSMTMNTEAFF
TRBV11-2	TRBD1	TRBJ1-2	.	TGTGCCAGCAGCCGAGGGGGCGGTACGAGCTATGGCTACACCTTC	CASSRGGGTSYGYTF
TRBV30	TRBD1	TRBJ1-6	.	TGTGCCTGGACTTTCGGACAGGAGAATTCACCCCTCCACTTT	CAWTFGQENSPLHF
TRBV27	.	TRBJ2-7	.	TGTGCCAGCAGTCCCAACAGATATTCCTACGAGCAGTACTTC	CASSPNRYSYEQYF